A single sample is the source of the 16 T cell receptor beta chains below, sequenced in a study of healthy donors' naive CD4 and CD8 T cells. Each TCR library used 450 to 600 ng of total RNA and a linear amplification protocol. A single record per CDR3 protein comes from TCRdb applying MiXCR to the reads. Counted here are 150,000 to 200,000 distinct CDR3 sequences, 65% to 75% occurring once; the ten biggest clones make up less than 2.5%. Sequenced sample: naive CD4+ and CD8+ T cells sorted from blood, pooled from several donors. The receptors shown here come from a pool of human donors in good health; the sample pools cells from several healthy donors.

To note about this clonotype: A junction boundary mismatches the germline segment, possibly from a read error. The rearrangement links TRBV5-6 to TRBJ1-1; D is uncertain. The germline V gene has CDR1 SGHDT and CDR2 YYEEEE. This CDR3 has 11 amino acids. The CDR3 DNA reads TGCGCCAGCAGCCCCGGGAGAGAGGCTTTCTTT. It is translated as CASSPGREAFF.

The gene calls are TRBV29-1 and TRBJ2-2; TRBD1 is a possible D gene (5 bases). CDR1 and CDR2 (germline): SQVTM, ANQGSEA. This CDR3 spans 13 amino acids. The V end was cut by 3 bases, the J end by 5 bases, with 10 bases between. The CDR3 reads CSVDWGFTGELFF. As DNA, the CDR3 is TGCAGCGTTGATTGGGGCTTTACCGGGGAGCTGTTTTTT.

A single count supports this clonotype. Its ends do not fully match the called genes, so a read error is possible. This rearrangement joins TRBV5-5 to TRBJ1-3, with D possibly being TRBD1 (5 bases). CDR1 is SGHKS and CDR2 is YYEKEE in the germline V gene (reference sequence). The CDR3 has 14 amino acids. The CDR3 is CASSLKGVGNIIYF. The CDR3 DNA reads as TGTGCCAGCAGCTTGAAAGGGGTCGGAAACATCATATATTTT.

This clonotype appeared a few times. The chain couples TRBV4-3 to TRBJ2-3, with a tentative D call TRBD2 (5 bases). The CDR3 extends over 15 amino acids. Trimming left V 0 bases short and J 4 bases short, with 11 bases between. Looked up from germline, CDR1 is LGHNA and CDR2 is YSLEER. CDR3 residues: CASSQDKSGADTQYF. CDR3 bases: TGCGCCAGCAGCCAAGATAAGTCCGGGGCAGATACGCAGTATTTT.

J is TRBJ2-3 and V is TRBV6-2 or TRBV6-3; D is unresolved. Germline CDR1 and CDR2: MNHEY and SVGEGT. V was trimmed by 6 bases and J by 0 bases, leaving 7 bases between them. The CDR3 loop spans 13 amino acids. CDR3 in amino acids: CASRPRSTDTQYF. The CDR3 region has the DNA TGTGCCAGCAGACCCCGGAGCACAGATACGCAGTATTTT.

The chain combines TRBV29-1 with TRBJ2-2; no definite D call. Germline V gene data show CDR1 as SQVTM and CDR2 as ANQGSEA. V lost 6 bases and J 4 bases, leaving 6 bases between the germline ends. This CDR3 region has 11 residues. The CDR3 coding sequence is TGCAGCGTAGCCCTCACCGGGGAGCTGTTTTTT. It yields the protein CSVALTGELFF.

There are a few counts of this clonotype. The gene calls are TRBV29-1 and TRBJ1-2; D is possibly TRBD1 (5 bases). The V and J ends lost 4 bases and 6 bases respectively, with 9 bases between them. Germline V gene lookup returns CDR1 SQVTM and CDR2 ANQGSEA. The CDR3 extends over 11 amino acids. The DNA for the CDR3 is TGCAGCGTTGGGGTAGGGGATGGCTACACCTTC. The encoded protein is CSVGVGDGYTF.

This chain uses TRBV5-1 with TRBJ2-3; 7 positions agree with TRBD1. The germline gives CDR1 SGHRS, CDR2 YFSETQ. The CDR3 length is 15 residues. The V segment lost 0 bases and the J segment 4 bases; nucleotides outside the gene matches: 5. CDR3 sequence reads: CASSLARGRADTQYF. CDR3 nucleotide sequence: TGCGCCAGCAGCTTGGCGAGGGGGCGAGCAGATACGCAGTATTTT.

V is TRBV27 and J is TRBJ2-7; weak D call: TRBD1 (5 bases). The V end was cut by 0 bases, the J end by 2 bases, with 8 bases between. CDR3 size: 14 residues. The germline V gene has CDR1 MNHEY and CDR2 SMNVEV (reference sequence). The CDR3 loop reads CASSLSEGAYEQYF. CDR3 sequence (DNA): TGTGCCAGCAGTTTATCGGAAGGGGCCTACGAGCAGTACTTC.

The chain is built from TRBV29-1 and TRBJ2-1; TRBD1 matches 8 bases. The CDR3 is 14 amino acids. The germline CDR1 and CDR2 sequences are SQVTM and ANQGSEA. V shed 3 bases and J 0 bases; nucleotides not matched to a gene: 1. CDR3 sequence reads: CSVETGDSYNEQFF. CDR3 nucleotide sequence: TGCAGCGTTGAGACAGGGGACTCCTACAATGAGCAGTTCTTC.

This chain uses TRBV5-5 with TRBJ2-3, with D possibly being TRBD1 or TRBD2 (5 bases each). From germline, CDR1 is SGHKS and CDR2 YYEKEE (reference sequence). Trimming stripped 3 bases from V and 2 bases from J, with 16 bases between. The CDR3 runs to 16 residues. CDR3 coding DNA: TGTGCCAGCAGCTCTTCTGGGACGGCTTTCACAGATACGCAGTATTTT. This encodes CASSSSGTAFTDTQYF.

There are a few counts of this clonotype. The chain is built from TRBV29-1 and TRBJ1-1, with D possibly matching TRBD1 (6 bases). Per the germline V gene, CDR1 is SQVTM and CDR2 is ANQGSEA. Trimming took 5 bases from V and 10 from J, leaving 11 bases between them. CDR3 length: 10 residues. CDR3 in DNA: TGCAGCGTTTTCAGGGGACGAGCTTTCTTT. Its protein is CSVFRGRAFF.

This clonotype has a handful of counts. The chain carries TRBV7-2 and TRBJ1-2; TRBD1 agrees at 7 bases. Germline CDR1 and CDR2: SGHTA and FQGNSA. The CDR3 has 13 amino acids. The V and J ends lost 3 bases and 3 bases, in that order; junction bases with no gene match: 1. DNA for the CDR3: TGTGCCAGCAGCTTCGACAGGGACTATGGCTACACCTTC. Translation: CASSFDRDYGYTF. The entire variable domain, with the rest obtained from reference TRBV7-2 and TRBJ1-2, is as follows: GAGVSQSPSNKVTEKGKDVELRCDPISGHTALYWYRQSLGQGLEFLIYFQGNSAPDKSGLPSDRFSAERTGGSVSTLTIQRTQQEDSAVYLCASSFDRDYGYTFGSGTRLTVV.

The V gene is TRBV11-1, the J gene TRBJ1-1, with a tentative D call TRBD1 (6 bases). The V gene's germline CDR1 is SGHAT and CDR2 FQDESV (reference sequence). The CDR3 covers 14 residues. Deletions cut 5 bases from V and 3 bases from J, with 13 bases between. CDR3 coding DNA: TGTGCCAGCAGCACACGCCACAGGGACACTGAAGCTTTCTTT. Encoded protein: CASSTRHRDTEAFF. Together with reference TRBV11-1 and TRBJ1-1, the CDR3 gives the full variable domain: EAEVAQSPRYKITEKSQAVAFWCDPISGHATLYWYRQILGQGPELLVQFQDESVVDDSQLPKDRFSAERLKGVDSTLKIQPAELGDSAMYLCASSTRHRDTEAFFGQGTRLTVV.

The genes are TRBV19 and TRBJ2-1, with TRBD2 matching over 9 bases. V shed 4 bases and J 0 bases; nucleotides not matched to a gene: 4. Germline V gene lookup returns CDR1 LNHDA and CDR2 SQIVND (reference sequence). This CDR3 comprises 16 residues. The CDR3 DNA reads TGTGCCAGTAGTACTGGACTAGCGCCCTCCTACAATGAGCAGTTCTTC. It is translated as CASSTGLAPSYNEQFF.

This clonotype showed up just a few times. The chain is built from TRBV19 and TRBJ1-2; tentatively, D is TRBD1 (5 bases). The CDR3 consists of 15 residues. Per germline, CDR1 LNHDA and CDR2 SQIVND (reference sequence). Trimming left V 0 bases short and J 6 bases short, with 14 bases between. In DNA, the CDR3 is TGTGCCAGTAGTATAGATTCCAGGGACTGGAATGGCTACACCTTC. This encodes CASSIDSRDWNGYTF. The full variable domain, with the rest looked up from reference TRBV19 and TRBJ1-2, is DGGITQSPKYLFRKEGQNVTLSCEQNLNHDAMYWYRQDPGQGLRLIYYSQIVNDFQKGDIAEGYSVSREKKESFPLTVTSAQKNPTAFYLCASSIDSRDWNGYTFGSGTRLTVV.